These 21 T cell receptor beta chains were sequenced from one sample in a study of monozygotic twins with inflammatory bowel disease. TCRdb reprocessed the 5' RACE reads and reports one entry per CDR3 protein, with no DNA. The table lists around 97,000 distinct CDR3 sequences, with approximately 2% in the top ten. The sequenced sample was blood. The receptors originated from a human donor with ulcerative colitis or Crohn's disease, or a healthy co-twin of an affected twin (not recorded which).

The chain carries TRBV3-1 and TRBJ1-5; TCRdb reports TRBD1, a call that lacks DNA to check it against. Germline V gene sequence: CDR1 LGHDT, CDR2 YNNKEL (reference sequence). CDR3 length: 16 amino acids. CDR3 amino acids: CASSQDLRGGNQPQHF.

The V and J genes are TRBV20-1 and TRBJ2-2; the D call of TRBD1 rests on TCRdb alone, since no DNA is present to check it. The germline CDR1 and CDR2 sequences are DFQATT and SNEGSKA (reference sequence). This CDR3 is 14 amino acids long. The CDR3: CSATTGVNTGELFF.

J is TRBJ1-1 and V is TRBV7-2; TCRdb gives TRBD1 as the D gene, but with no DNA this cannot be confirmed. CDR1 and CDR2 (germline): SGHTA, FQGNSA. The CDR3 sequence is 15 residues long. The CDR3 loop reads CASSSTGQANTEAFF.

The chain couples TRBV27 to TRBJ1-2; absent DNA, TCRdb's TRBD1 call cannot be checked. Germline CDR1 MNHEY, CDR2 SMNVEV (reference sequence). The CDR3 length is 14 residues. The CDR3 spells CASNRQGEGNGYTF.

The chain has TRBV19 and TRBJ2-2. Germline lookup yields CDR1 LNHDA and CDR2 SQIVND (reference sequence). CDR3 length: 14 residues. CDR3 amino acids: CASSTSPRTGELFF.

V usage is TRBV20-1 and J usage is TRBJ1-4; without DNA, the TCRdb call of TRBD1 cannot be checked. The CDR3 loop spans 15 amino acids. CDR1 and CDR2 (germline): DFQATT, SNEGSKA (reference sequence). CDR3 region: CSATPTGGFNEKLFF.

The chain is built from TRBV12-5 and TRBJ2-2. The CDR3 spans 12 residues. Germline V CDR1 and CDR2: LGHNT, FRNRAP. The CDR3 spells CASGLQLGELFF.

The rearrangement uses TRBV12-3 or TRBV12-4 and TRBJ2-1; TCRdb indicates TRBD2, and absent DNA this call remains unverified. The CDR3 spans 18 residues. CDR3 region: CASSKAIPGLPFYNEQFF.

The chain recombines TRBV7-2 with TRBJ2-7; TCRdb's D gene call, TRBD1, goes unchecked for lack of DNA. Germline CDR1 and CDR2: SGHTA and FQGNSA. The CDR3 covers 13 residues. CDR3 loop: CASSRDRVYEQYF.

CDR3: CASRQGAYEQYF. V usage is TRBV28 and J usage is TRBJ2-7; TCRdb's D gene call, TRBD1, goes unchecked for lack of DNA. The CDR3 extends over 12 amino acids. Germline-derived CDR1 and CDR2 are MDHEN and SYDVKM.

J is TRBJ2-4 and V is TRBV7-9; the D gene TCRdb calls, TRBD1, cannot be checked with no DNA. The CDR3 spans 16 residues. CDR1 and CDR2 from the germline V gene are SEHNR and FQNEAQ (reference sequence). CDR3 in amino acids: CASSLASQGAKNIQYF.

The rearrangement links TRBV3-1 to TRBJ1-4; TCRdb designates TRBD1, a call that cannot be tested without DNA. Germline assignment: CDR1 LGHDT and CDR2 YNNKEL (reference sequence). The CDR3 extends over 15 amino acids. Here the CDR3 reads CASSQGTGNNEKLFF.

The chain recombines TRBV6-5 with TRBJ1-2; checking the TCRdb D call of TRBD1 is not possible without DNA. CDR1 MNHEY and CDR2 SVGAGI come from the germline V gene. The CDR3 is made up of 15 amino acids. CDR3 loop: CASTGPGQGTYGYTF.

The rearrangement links TRBV3-1 to TRBJ2-7; TCRdb outputs TRBD2, but without DNA this stays unchecked. The germline V gene has CDR1 LGHDT and CDR2 YNNKEL (reference sequence). The CDR3 totals 16 residues. The CDR3: CASSRDEGLAGHEQYF.

The gene calls are TRBV27 and TRBJ1-1. Germline CDR1 and CDR2: MNHEY and SMNVEV (reference sequence). The CDR3 is 15 amino acids. CDR3 in amino acids: CASSTPIGMNTEAFF.

The V gene is TRBV28, the J gene TRBJ2-7; the D call of TRBD1 rests on TCRdb alone, since no DNA is present to check it. Germline assignment: CDR1 MDHEN and CDR2 SYDVKM. The CDR3 sequence is 15 residues long. CDR3 amino acids: CASRSRGTGGYEQYF. Based on the CDR3 plus reference TRBV28 and TRBJ2-7, the full variable domain is DVKVTQSSRYLVKRTGEKVFLECVQDMDHENMFWYRQDPGLGLRLIYFSYDVKMKEKGDIPEGYSVSREKKERFSLILESASTNQTSMYLCASRSRGTGGYEQYFGPGTRLTVT.

The rearrangement joins TRBV4-3 to TRBJ2-1. Per the germline V gene, CDR1 is LGHNA and CDR2 is YSLEER. The CDR3 length is 16 residues. The CDR3 loop is CASSQVMRSSYNEQFF.

The V gene is TRBV30, the J gene TRBJ1-1. The germline gives CDR1 GTSNPN, CDR2 SVGIG (reference sequence). There are 12 residues in the CDR3. This CDR3 reads CAWSQQNTEAFF.

V gene TRBV19 combines with J gene TRBJ2-7; TCRdb selects TRBD2, and the lack of DNA leaves this call unchecked. The CDR3 extends over 17 amino acids. Germline values: CDR1 LNHDA, CDR2 SQIVND (reference sequence). This CDR3 reads CASSILASTPRSYEQYF.

The chain couples TRBV19 to TRBJ2-7. The germline V gene has CDR1 LNHDA and CDR2 SQIVND (reference sequence). CDR3 length: 12 residues. CDR3 in amino acids: CAARGSSYEQYF.

This chain connects TRBV28 to TRBJ1-6. The CDR3 is made up of 14 amino acids. Germline V gene lookup returns CDR1 MDHEN and CDR2 SYDVKM. CDR3 loop: CASVAGSYNSPLHF. Filled out from reference TRBV28 and TRBJ1-6, the complete variable domain reads DVKVTQSSRYLVKRTGEKVFLECVQDMDHENMFWYRQDPGLGLRLIYFSYDVKMKEKGDIPEGYSVSREKKERFSLILESASTNQTSMYLCASVAGSYNSPLHFGNGTRLTVT.